These 9 T cell receptor beta chains were sequenced from one sample in a study of T-cell reconstitution after alpha-beta-depleted transplantation in children (dated by TCRdb to the mid-2010s). The library was obtained by PCR. The instrument was an Illumina HiSeq 2500. Molecular barcoding was employed in the preparation of TCR libraries, with unique molecular identifiers being used to normalize TCRbeta repertoire quantification. TCRdb reprocessed the public reads (quality trimming at Q25 with fastp, clone calling with MiXCR) and kept in-frame beta chains. Under each unique CDR3 protein, matching rows form one entry showing the most common genes and DNA. Across this sample there are fewer than 750,000 distinct CDR3 sequences, with 20% to 30% seen only once. 36% of the sample is taken by the ten largest. This sample's treatment or condition label indicates: allogeneic hematopoietic cell transplantation with graft depleted of TCRalphabeta T cells and CD19 B cells.

The sample here was PBMCs, taken before TCRalphabeta/CD19-depleted stem cell transplant. The origin of the receptors is a boy in the first two years of life with Wiskott-Aldrich syndrome, due to receive a stem cell transplant.

This clonotype came up a few times. The chain joins TRBV5-1 to TRBJ2-1; D might be TRBD2 (5 bases). This CDR3 has 15 amino acids. V lost 2 bases and J 2 bases, leaving 11 bases between the germline ends. Germline loops: CDR1 SGHRS, CDR2 YFSETQ. For the CDR3, the DNA is TGCGCCAGCAGCTTCCAGCGGACGACCTACAATGAGCAGTTCTTC. Its protein product is CASSFQRTTYNEQFF.

The chain joins TRBV28 to TRBJ1-3; the D is unclear. Germline V gene data show CDR1 as MDHEN and CDR2 as SYDVKM. V shed 6 bases and J shed 2 bases, with 17 bases lying between them. The CDR3 runs 16 residues. The CDR3 bases are TGTGCCAGCAGCTACGCAGTCCGGGGAGCTGGAAACACCATATATTTT. Protein sequence: CASSYAVRGAGNTIYF.

This chain joins TRBV5-1 and TRBJ2-5; either TRBD1 or TRBD2 may supply D (5 bases each). CDR1 SGHRS and CDR2 YFSETQ come from the germline V gene. Trimming removed 1 base at V and 5 bases at J, with 15 bases between. This CDR3 has 15 amino acids. CDR3 in amino acids: CASSLSPTEGETQYF. In DNA form, the CDR3 reads TGCGCCAGCAGCTTGAGCCCTACAGAGGGGGAGACCCAGTACTTC. Together with reference TRBV5-1 and TRBJ2-5, the CDR3 gives the full variable domain: KAGVTQTPRYLIKTRGQQVTLSCSPISGHRSVSWYQQTPGQGLQFLFEYFSETQRNKGNFPGRFSGRQFSNSRSEMNVSTLELGDSALYLCASSLSPTEGETQYFGPGTRLLVL.

This chain uses TRBV9 with TRBJ2-7; tentative D call: TRBD1 (5 bases). Trimming shortened V by 6 bases and J by 0 bases, and 13 bases separated the two germline ends. The CDR3 runs to 14 residues. Germline CDR1 reads SGDLS; CDR2 reads YYNGEE. This CDR3 is CASTTTESSYEQYF. CDR3 DNA sequence: TGTGCCAGCACTACGACAGAGAGCTCCTACGAGCAGTACTTC.

This rearrangement joins TRBV7-6 to TRBJ1-3, with D uncertain. V dropped 2 bases and J dropped 1 base, with 12 bases sitting between them. The CDR3 has 16 amino acids. Germline CDR1 is SGHVS and CDR2 is FNYEAQ. CDR3 nucleotides: TGTGCCAGCAGCTTATACCCGAGTCCTTCTGGAAACACCATATATTTT. Its translation: CASSLYPSPSGNTIYF.

The chain joins TRBV2 to TRBJ2-7; 9 bases map to TRBD2. Germline lookup yields CDR1 SNHLY and CDR2 FYNNEI. The length of the CDR3 is 15 residues. With 7 bases clipped from V and 3 bases from J, the junction kept 10 bases outside the gene matches. CDR3 coding DNA: TGTGCCAGCATGAACTCCGGGACTAGCATCTACGAGCAGTACTTC. It specifies CASMNSGTSIYEQYF. The complete variable domain, with remaining parts taken from reference TRBV2 and TRBJ2-7, reads EPEVTQTPSHQVTQMGQEVILRCVPISNHLYFYWYRQILGQKVEFLVSFYNNEISEKSEIFDDQFSVERPDGSNFTLKIRSTKLEDSAMYFCASMNSGTSIYEQYFGPGTRLTVT.

This clonotype has only a few counts. The J gene is TRBJ2-5, the V gene TRBV2; D not resolved. Germline V gene sequence: CDR1 SNHLY, CDR2 FYNNEI. V dropped 7 bases and J dropped 2 bases, with 14 bases sitting between them. The CDR3 sequence is 14 residues long. CDR3 sequence (DNA): TGTGCCAGCAACTTGCGGCCGGAACAAGAGACCCAGTACTTC. Protein product: CASNLRPEQETQYF.

This clonotype was seen only a few times. The chain employs TRBV5-1 and TRBJ2-3; 7 nucleotides align to TRBD1. There are 15 residues in the CDR3. V shed 4 bases, J shed 3 bases, and the junction held 8 bases outside the gene matches. CDR1 and CDR2 from the germline V gene are SGHRS and YFSETQ. The CDR3 is CASSPPRQGTDTQYF. The CDR3 nucleotides are TGCGCCAGCAGCCCTCCCAGACAGGGAACAGATACGCAGTATTTT.

V gene TRBV7-2 combines with J gene TRBJ2-7; no definite D call. Trimming pared 1 base from V and 0 bases from J, leaving 13 bases between. The CDR3 loop spans 16 amino acids. Per the germline V gene, CDR1 is SGHTA and CDR2 is FQGNSA. CDR3 DNA sequence: TGTGCCAGCAGCTTAGATCCCACAGCGAGCTCCTACGAGCAGTACTTC. This codes for CASSLDPTASSYEQYF.